This is a list of T cell receptor beta chains from one sample in a study of T cell repertoires in cytomegalovirus infection. TCRdb itself ran the reads through MiXCR, one entry per CDR3 protein. The sample lists 200,000 to 250,000 distinct CDR3 sequences; about 40% were seen once. Their antigens remain unidentified. The sample was CD8+ T cells from cultured PBMCs, taken from culture after CMV antigen stimulation. The receptors were gathered from a human donor in good health (CMV status not recorded). Some clones in this sample may be carry-over from other donors' samples. Both conserved end residues are trimmed from each CDR3. A D gene is named only where the DNA matches it firmly.

j_call	v_call	d_call	cdr3_aa
TRBJ2-1	TRBV2	TRBD1	ANLLEDRRYNEQF
TRBJ2-7	TRBV28	.	ASSIRDSPHYSSYEQY
TRBJ2-3	TRBV20-1	TRBD2	SARDWERDSTDTQY
TRBJ2-5	TRBV7-9	TRBD1	ASSLASDRGGTQY
TRBJ1-1	TRBV7-3	.	ASSLMGGSGTEAF
TRBJ2-3	TRBV12-3/TRBV12-4	.	ASSLETSRSDTQY
TRBJ2-2	TRBV7-3	TRBD1	ASSPGTGYTGELF
TRBJ1-1	TRBV7-4	.	ASSPAGTEAF
TRBJ2-4	TRBV7-9	.	ASSQASGLAKNIQY
TRBJ2-5	TRBV7-6	.	ASSLGPRWDHGTQY
TRBJ2-5	TRBV6-6	TRBD2	ASSYSPSGTETQY
TRBJ2-5	TRBV10-3	.	AISESRGLAQETQY
TRBJ1-5	TRBV27	TRBD1	ASSTTGTGAIGGTNQPQH
TRBJ2-5	TRBV10-3	.	AISESTSPEETQY
TRBJ1-1	TRBV19	.	ATPGPRNTEAF
TRBJ2-7	TRBV27	.	ASSPLGGGNYEQY
TRBJ2-7	TRBV4-2	.	ASSQESTLRGYEQY
TRBJ1-1	TRBV2	.	ASSGRRGNTEAF
TRBJ2-7	TRBV5-3	TRBD1	ASSFGGDRVTYEQY
TRBJ2-4	TRBV7-3	.	ASSDTTLPFGGIQY
TRBJ2-7	TRBV12-3/TRBV12-4	TRBD1	ASSLRQGLSEQY
TRBJ2-3	TRBV2	.	ASIPLVGGGIRHTTDTQY
TRBJ1-5	TRBV28	.	ASSSRTASYSNQPQH
TRBJ2-2	TRBV29-1	.	SVEEESAVNTGELF
TRBJ2-1	TRBV27	TRBD2	ASSFGGLALSNEQF
TRBJ2-7	TRBV6-5	.	ASSYGVGYEQY
TRBJ2-3	TRBV7-9	TRBD2	ASSQTTSGGYTQY
TRBJ1-1	TRBV13	.	ASSLARRQSNTEAF
TRBJ1-6	TRBV7-2	.	ASSSGPRSSSQGYNSPLH